This T cell receptor (beta chain) derives from a study of blood T cell repertoires in COVID-19. Study in general: T cells, B-cell-depleted T cells, or PBMCs provided the cDNA or gDNA that served as material.

The CDR3 contains 13 residues. CDR1 is MGHDK and CDR2 is SYGVNS in the germline V gene. Trimming shortened V by 3 bases and J by 3 bases, and 9 bases separated the two germline ends. Participants reported their clinical history, and cohort assignment relied on those reports. The method was immunoSEQ multiplex PCR; TCRdb's version includes in-frame clones alone and lacks a portion of them. Altogether some 220,000 clones are present, around 89% being singletons, with the ten largest covering 3% to 3.5%. This clone came up a few times. The clonotype was recovered from a woman aged 18-35 years in a cohort exposed to, infected with or recovered from COVID-19 (not recorded which). The chain recombines TRBV25-1 with TRBJ2-7, with a tentative D call TRBD2 (6 bases). The sequenced material came from PBMCs or T cells enriched from blood (not recorded which). The CDR3 region has the DNA TGTGCCAGCAGTGATGGGCGGGGCTACGAGCAGTACTTC. As protein: CASSDGRGYEQYF.